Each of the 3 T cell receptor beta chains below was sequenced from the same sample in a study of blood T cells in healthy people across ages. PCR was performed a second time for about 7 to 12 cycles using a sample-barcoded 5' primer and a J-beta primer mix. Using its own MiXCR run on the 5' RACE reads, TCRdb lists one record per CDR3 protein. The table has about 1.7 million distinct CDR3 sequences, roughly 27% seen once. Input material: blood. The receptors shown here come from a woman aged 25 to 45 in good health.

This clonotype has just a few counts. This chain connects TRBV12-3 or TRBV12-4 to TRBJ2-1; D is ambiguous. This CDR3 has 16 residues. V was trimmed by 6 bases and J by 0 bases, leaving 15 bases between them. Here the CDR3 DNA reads TGTGCCAGCAGACCCGGTGGCTCCAGCTCCTACAATGAGCAGTTCTTC. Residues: CASRPGGSSSYNEQFF.

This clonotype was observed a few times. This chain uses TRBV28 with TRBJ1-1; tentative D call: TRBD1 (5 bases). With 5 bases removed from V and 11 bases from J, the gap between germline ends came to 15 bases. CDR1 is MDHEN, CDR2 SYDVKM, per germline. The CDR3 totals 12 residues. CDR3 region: CASSLRQNRAFF. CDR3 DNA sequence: TGTGCCAGCAGTCTCCGACAGAATAGGGCTTTCTTT. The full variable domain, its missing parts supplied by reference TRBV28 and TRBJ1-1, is DVKVTQSSRYLVKRTGEKVFLECVQDMDHENMFWYRQDPGLGLRLIYFSYDVKMKEKGDIPEGYSVSREKKERFSLILESASTNQTSMYLCASSLRQNRAFFGQGTRLTVV.

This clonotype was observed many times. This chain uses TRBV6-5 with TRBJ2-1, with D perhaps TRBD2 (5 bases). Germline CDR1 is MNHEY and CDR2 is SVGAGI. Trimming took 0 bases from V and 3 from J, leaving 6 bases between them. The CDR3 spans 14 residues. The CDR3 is CASSYSGGYNEQFF. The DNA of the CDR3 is TGTGCCAGCAGTTACTCTGGAGGCTACAATGAGCAGTTCTTC.